Below, 32 T cell receptor beta chains from the same sample are listed, as sequenced in a study of OX40 agonist ivuxolimab in advanced cancers. The protocol used for the library was the immunoSEQ multiplex PCR assay. TCRdb retrieved this table from immuneACCESS and kept in-frame rearrangements only. Not all clones are present; in checked studies, unresolved V genes account for under half, and no reason is known for the remainder. The sample includes 65,000 to 95,000 clones, with around nine tenths observed a single time. 6.2% of the sample is in the top ten clones. This specimen consisted of CD4+ or CD8+ T cells sorted from blood, obtained in a trial of the OX40 agonist ivuxolimab. These receptors originate from an adult with an advanced solid tumor such as melanoma, head and neck, liver or kidney cancer.

The chain carries TRBV9 and TRBJ2-7; tentatively, D is TRBD1 or TRBD2 (6 bases each). The V end lost 2 bases, the J end lost 7 bases, and 16 bases lay between the germline ends. Per germline, CDR1 SGDLS and CDR2 YYNGEE. The CDR3 has 14 residues. In nucleotides, the CDR3 is TGTGCCAGCAGCGTTTCGGGGGACACAAGTGAGCAGTACTTC. Residues: CASSVSGDTSEQYF.

The V gene is TRBV9, the J gene TRBJ1-1; perhaps TRBD1 as D (5 bases). V was pared by 6 bases and J by 1 base, with 19 bases between. Looked up from germline, CDR1 is SGDLS and CDR2 is YYNGEE. CDR3 length equals 16 residues. DNA for the CDR3: TGTGCCAGCACCGGGGGGACCCTCGGCCCGAACACTGAAGCTTTCTTT. This sequence encodes CASTGGTLGPNTEAFF.

This chain joins TRBV27 and TRBJ2-1; 9 bases match TRBD1. With 4 bases clipped from V and 4 bases from J, the junction kept 14 bases outside the gene matches. The V gene's germline CDR1 is MNHEY and CDR2 SMNVEV (reference sequence). The CDR3 sequence is 18 residues long. The CDR3 region is CASSSVTGTGKSYNEQFF. Written as DNA, the CDR3 is TGTGCCAGCAGTTCAGTGACCGGGACAGGGAAGAGTTACAATGAGCAGTTCTTC.

This rearrangement joins TRBV6-5 to TRBJ1-5, with unresolved D. The CDR3 has 13 amino acids. Germline V gene sequence: CDR1 MNHEY, CDR2 SVGAGI. The V and J ends lost 6 bases and 0 bases respectively, with 6 bases between them. The CDR3 bases are TGTGCCAGCAGGCGAGGTAGCAATCAGCCCCAGCATTTT. Its protein product is CASRRGSNQPQHF.

The chain couples TRBV5-1 to TRBJ1-1; 10 nucleotides align to TRBD1. V lost 7 bases and J lost 11; bases outside the gene matches: 17. Germline values: CDR1 SGHRS, CDR2 YFSETQ. The CDR3 totals 15 residues. The CDR3 DNA follows: TGCGCCAGCTTCCCCACCTCCGGGACAGGGGTTACCGCTTTCTTT. Protein product: CASFPTSGTGVTAFF.

This clone was seen once. V usage is TRBV30 and J usage is TRBJ2-2, with TRBD2 as a possible D gene (6 bases). Trimming took 0 bases from V and 0 from J, leaving 8 bases between them. Germline CDR1 and CDR2: GTSNPN and SVGIG (reference sequence). The CDR3 runs 15 residues. The CDR3 DNA follows: TGTGCCTGGAGTGTACCGGGGGCGAACACCGGGGAGCTGTTTTTT. Protein: CAWSVPGANTGELFF.

The chain carries TRBV7-6 and TRBJ1-4, with D unresolved. The V gene lost 3 bases and the J gene lost 0 bases, with 5 bases spanning the gap. This CDR3 region has 14 residues. Looked up from germline, CDR1 is SGHVS and CDR2 is FNYEAQ. This CDR3 is CASSLGATNEKLFF. The CDR3 DNA is TGTGCCAGCAGCTTGGGCGCAACTAATGAAAAACTGTTTTTT.

This chain uses TRBV4-1 with TRBJ1-2; D may be TRBD1 (5 bases). Trimming shortened V by 3 bases and J by 2 bases, and 10 bases separated the two germline ends. CDR3 length: 14 amino acids. Germline V gene data show CDR1 as MGHRA and CDR2 as YSYEKL. Here the CDR3 DNA reads TGCGCCAGCAGCCAGACGGAGGGGAACTATGGCTACACCTTC. Encoded protein: CASSQTEGNYGYTF.

The chain joins TRBV27 to TRBJ1-4; the D gene is possibly TRBD1 (6 bases). The CDR3 has 14 amino acids. Trimming left V 5 bases short and J 7 bases short, with 14 bases between. In germline, CDR1 is MNHEY, CDR2 SMNVEV (reference sequence). CDR3 amino acids: CASSTQGIGEKLFF. The CDR3 bases are TGTGCCAGCAGTACACAGGGAATAGGTGAAAAACTGTTTTTT.

Notes on this clone: The same CDR3 arises from other DNA sequences in this sample as well. The chain uses TRBV28 and TRBJ2-1; 9 positions agree with TRBD2. The CDR3 extends over 16 amino acids. V lost 6 bases, J lost 0 bases, and 6 bases stayed unmatched. The germline gives CDR1 MDHEN, CDR2 SYDVKM. The CDR3 DNA sequence: TGTGCCAGCAGAGGAGCAGCGGGGGGCTCCTACAATGAGCAGTTCTTC. As protein: CASRGAAGGSYNEQFF.

The rearrangement joins TRBV7-2 to TRBJ1-1; 8 bases match TRBD1. V was clipped by 4 bases and J by 0 bases; unmatched bases: 4. The CDR3 covers 15 residues. Germline lookup yields CDR1 SGHTA and CDR2 FQGNSA. Here the CDR3 reads CASSWTGNLNTEAFF. The CDR3 nucleotides read TGTGCCAGCAGCTGGACAGGGAACCTGAACACTGAAGCTTTCTTT.

V and J are TRBV7-3 and TRBJ2-1; D unresolved. Trimming left V 0 bases short and J 5 bases short, with 8 bases between. Looked up from germline, CDR1 is SGHTA and CDR2 is FQGTGA. The CDR3 is 14 amino acids. The CDR3 spells CASSLTLVNNEQFF. In nucleotides, the CDR3 is TGTGCCAGCAGCTTAACGCTGGTAAACAATGAGCAGTTCTTC.

The chain carries TRBV2 and TRBJ1-4; 8 bases are shared with TRBD1. There are 17 residues in the CDR3. V dropped 6 bases and J dropped 5; count of bases not matched to a gene: 14. CDR1 is SNHLY and CDR2 is FYNNEI in the germline V gene. CDR3 sequence: CASRRDSRGQENEKLFF. Written as DNA, the CDR3 is TGTGCCAGCAGGAGAGACTCGCGGGGACAGGAGAATGAAAAACTGTTTTTT. The full variable domain, in which reference TRBV2 and TRBJ1-4 provide the parts outside the CDR3, is EPEVTQTPSHQVTQMGQEVILRCVPISNHLYFYWYRQILGQKVEFLVSFYNNEISEKSEIFDDQFSVERPDGSNFTLKIRSTKLEDSAMYFCASRRDSRGQENEKLFFGSGTQLSVL.

The chain couples TRBV19 to TRBJ2-1, with 11 nucleotides matching TRBD2. Germline lookup yields CDR1 LNHDA and CDR2 SQIVND (reference sequence). V was pared by 3 bases and J by 9 bases, with 7 bases of the junction left unmatched. The CDR3 has 15 amino acids. The CDR3 nucleotides read TGTGCCAGTAGTATCACTAGCGGGAGAGTAGGTGAGCAGTTCTTC. It yields the protein CASSITSGRVGEQFF.

This sequence joins TRBV7-8 and TRBJ2-5; 7 bases are a match to TRBD1. The CDR3 has 18 residues. With V trimmed by 5 bases and J by 2 bases, 17 bases remained unmatched. CDR1 is SGHVS, CDR2 FQNEAQ, per germline. CDR3 protein: CASSPTNPTGLLQETQYF. The CDR3 nucleotides read TGTGCCAGCAGCCCAACCAACCCGACAGGGTTGTTACAAGAGACCCAGTACTTC.

The rearrangement uses TRBV7-3 and TRBJ1-5, with unresolved D. The germline V gene encodes CDR1 SGHTA and CDR2 FQGTGA. The CDR3 spans 13 residues. Trimming took off 2 bases at V and 11 bases at J, with 13 bases between the two ends. DNA for the CDR3: TGTGCCAGCAGCTTAGACCCTTCTGGGACCCAGCATTTT. Protein product: CASSLDPSGTQHF.

This sequence joins TRBV6-1 and TRBJ2-6; the D gene is possibly TRBD2 (6 bases). Trimming removed 3 bases at V and 2 bases at J, with 8 bases between. This CDR3 region has 15 residues. CDR1 and CDR2 from the germline V gene are MNHNS and SASEGT. The CDR3 DNA reads TGTGCCAGCAGTGAGGGGGGTGCTGGGGCCAACGTCCTGACTTTC. The encoded protein is CASSEGGAGANVLTF.

The V call is TRBV7-9, the J call TRBJ1-2, with 10 bases aligning to TRBD1. The J segment lost 8 bases and the V segment lost 3 bases, leaving 6 bases of the junction unmatched. The CDR3 extends over 14 amino acids. The V gene's germline CDR1 is SEHNR and CDR2 FQNEAQ (reference sequence). The CDR3: CASSFTGTGEGYTF. The CDR3 DNA reads as TGTGCCAGCAGCTTTACTGGGACAGGGGAAGGCTACACCTTC.

This rearrangement joins TRBV5-4 to TRBJ2-2; TRBD2 matches at 13 bases. Per germline, CDR1 SGHNT and CDR2 YYREEE (reference sequence). This CDR3 is built from 17 residues. The V segment lost 0 bases and the J segment 1 base; nucleotides outside the gene matches: 0. CDR3 protein: CASSLGTSGRNTGELFF. CDR3 coding DNA: TGTGCCAGCAGCTTGGGGACTAGCGGGAGGAACACCGGGGAGCTGTTTTTT. Combining the CDR3 with reference TRBV5-4 and TRBJ2-2 gives the whole variable domain ETGVTQSPTHLIKTRGQQVTLRCSSQSGHNTVSWYQQALGQGPQFIFQYYREEENGRGNFPPRFSGLQFPNYSSELNVNALELDDSALYLCASSLGTSGRNTGELFFGEGSRLTVL.

This clone is a singleton in its sample. The chain carries TRBV14 and TRBJ2-1; D ambiguous. The CDR3 totals 13 residues. Trimming took off 3 bases at V and 5 bases at J, with 8 bases between the two ends. Germline CDR1 is SGHDN and CDR2 is FVKESK. Written as DNA, the CDR3 is TGTGCCAGCAGCCACCTTATAAACAATGAGCAGTTCTTC. This codes for CASSHLINNEQFF.

This chain connects TRBV19 to TRBJ2-1, with D possibly TRBD2 on 5 matching bases. Germline V gene sequence: CDR1 LNHDA, CDR2 SQIVND (reference sequence). The CDR3 has 13 residues. V was shortened by 3 bases and J by 7 bases, with 10 bases between the two germline ends. As DNA, the CDR3 is TGTGCCAGTAGTATCACTAGAGGAAATGAGCAGTTCTTC. The encoded protein is CASSITRGNEQFF.

The V call is TRBV6-5, the J call TRBJ2-1, with TRBD1 matching over 8 bases. CDR3 length: 15 amino acids. CDR1 and CDR2 from the germline V gene are MNHEY and SVGAGI. V shed 5 bases and J 2 bases; nucleotides not matched to a gene: 5. Here the CDR3 reads CASSTTGGPYNEQFF. The CDR3 coding sequence is TGTGCCAGCAGTACCACAGGGGGTCCCTACAATGAGCAGTTCTTC.

V usage is TRBV11-3 and J usage is TRBJ2-7; weak D call: TRBD1 (5 bases). V was pared by 1 base and J by 5 bases, with 15 bases between. Germline CDR1 is SGHNT and CDR2 is YENEEA. This CDR3 comprises 15 residues. CDR3 residues: CASSLGLRRTHEQYF. The CDR3 DNA sequence: TGTGCCAGCAGCTTAGGCCTTCGACGGACACACGAGCAGTACTTC.

The chain links TRBV5-5 to TRBJ2-5; 8 bases align to TRBD1. Germline V CDR1 and CDR2: SGHKS, YYEKEE (reference sequence). There are 15 residues in the CDR3. V trimming: 4 bases; J trimming: 1 base; junction bases outside the gene matches: 6. The DNA of the CDR3 is TGTGCCAGCAGCCATCCTGGGACAGGCCAAGAGACCCAGTACTTC. Translated, it gives CASSHPGTGQETQYF. Filled out from reference TRBV5-5 and TRBJ2-5, the complete variable domain reads DAGVTQSPTHLIKTRGQQVTLRCSPISGHKSVSWYQQVLGQGPQFIFQYYEKEERGRGNFPDRFSARQFPNYSSELNVNALLLGDSALYLCASSHPGTGQETQYFGPGTRLLVL.

V and J are TRBV6-6 and TRBJ1-6, with a weak D call TRBD1 (5 bases). Trimming stripped 2 bases from V and 4 bases from J, with 9 bases between. CDR3 length equals 15 residues. Germline V lookup: CDR1 MNHNY, CDR2 SVGAGI (reference sequence). The CDR3 loop reads CASSYLAGYNSPLHF. The CDR3 DNA is TGTGCCAGCAGTTACCTAGCAGGGTATAATTCACCCCTCCACTTT.

The CDR3 coding sequence is TGCAGCGTTGAGAGGCCAGGGGAGTTCTATGGCTACACCTTC. It yields the protein CSVERPGEFYGYTF. This sequence joins TRBV29-1 and TRBJ1-2; possibly TRBD1 for D (6 bases). The CDR3 extends over 14 amino acids. Trimming left V 3 bases short and J 4 bases short, with 15 bases between. Looked up from germline, CDR1 is SQVTM and CDR2 is ANQGSEA.

This clone was detected a few times. The V call is TRBV4-1, the J call TRBJ1-5; D ambiguous. Germline CDR1 is MGHRA and CDR2 is YSYEKL. This CDR3 contains 14 residues. V shed 1 base and J shed 4 bases, with 8 bases lying between them. The CDR3 here is CASSQARLNQPQHF. In DNA form, the CDR3 reads TGCGCCAGCAGCCAAGCCAGGTTGAATCAGCCCCAGCATTTT.

V gene TRBV5-1 combines with J gene TRBJ1-2, with D perhaps matching TRBD1 (5 bases). The germline V and J ends were trimmed by 2 bases and 3 bases, with 17 bases remaining between them. CDR3 size: 16 residues. Germline V gene data show CDR1 as SGHRS and CDR2 as YFSETQ. CDR3 DNA sequence: TGCGCCAGCAGCTTCCCGCTGCAGGGACGGGACTATGGCTACACCTTC. Protein: CASSFPLQGRDYGYTF. Full variable domain (outside the CDR3, taken from reference TRBV5-1 and TRBJ1-2): KAGVTQTPRYLIKTRGQQVTLSCSPISGHRSVSWYQQTPGQGLQFLFEYFSETQRNKGNFPGRFSGRQFSNSRSEMNVSTLELGDSALYLCASSFPLQGRDYGYTFGSGTRLTVV.

The chain links TRBV7-7 to TRBJ2-1, with 16 bases fitting TRBD2. Germline CDR1 SSHAT, CDR2 FNYEAQ (reference sequence). The CDR3 has 15 amino acids. The J segment lost 8 bases and the V segment lost 5 bases, leaving 3 bases of the junction unmatched. CDR3 nucleotide sequence: TGTGCCAGCAGCCCGGGACTAGCGGGGGGGGATGAGCAGTTCTTC. It translates to CASSPGLAGGDEQFF.

The rearrangement uses TRBV27 and TRBJ2-3, with D hard to call. The germline V and J ends were trimmed by 4 bases and 8 bases, with 13 bases remaining between them. Germline CDR1 and CDR2: MNHEY and SMNVEV (reference sequence). This CDR3 spans 13 amino acids. The chain's CDR3 is CASSYYMSSTQYF. CDR3 sequence (DNA): TGTGCCAGCAGTTACTATATGTCAAGTACGCAGTATTTT.

V is TRBV19 and J is TRBJ2-5; 7 bases are a match to TRBD1. V lost 7 bases to trimming and J lost 7 bases; unmatched junction nucleotides: 6. Looked up from germline, CDR1 is LNHDA and CDR2 is SQIVND (reference sequence). The length of the CDR3 is 12 residues. The CDR3, as DNA: TGTGCCAGTAAGACAGGGTTTGGGACCCAGTACTTC. This sequence encodes CASKTGFGTQYF.

The V call is TRBV5-1, the J call TRBJ1-6, with a tentative D call TRBD1 (5 bases). CDR1 is SGHRS, CDR2 YFSETQ, per germline. V lost 0 bases, J lost 9 bases, and 16 bases lay in between. The CDR3 totals 16 residues. This CDR3 is CASSLEGPTVSSPLHF. CDR3 DNA sequence: TGCGCCAGCAGCTTGGAGGGACCGACAGTATCTTCACCCCTCCACTTT.